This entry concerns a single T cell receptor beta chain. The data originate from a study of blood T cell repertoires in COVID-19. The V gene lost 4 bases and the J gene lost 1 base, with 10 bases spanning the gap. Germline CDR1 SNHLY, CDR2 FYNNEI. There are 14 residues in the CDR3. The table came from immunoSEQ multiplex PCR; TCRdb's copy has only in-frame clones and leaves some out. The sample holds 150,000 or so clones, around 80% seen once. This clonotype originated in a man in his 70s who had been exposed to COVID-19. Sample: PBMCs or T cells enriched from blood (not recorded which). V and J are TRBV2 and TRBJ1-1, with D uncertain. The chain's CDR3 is CASSVERGNTEAFF. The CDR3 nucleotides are TGTGCCAGCAGTGTAGAACGGGGGAACACTGAAGCTTTCTTT.